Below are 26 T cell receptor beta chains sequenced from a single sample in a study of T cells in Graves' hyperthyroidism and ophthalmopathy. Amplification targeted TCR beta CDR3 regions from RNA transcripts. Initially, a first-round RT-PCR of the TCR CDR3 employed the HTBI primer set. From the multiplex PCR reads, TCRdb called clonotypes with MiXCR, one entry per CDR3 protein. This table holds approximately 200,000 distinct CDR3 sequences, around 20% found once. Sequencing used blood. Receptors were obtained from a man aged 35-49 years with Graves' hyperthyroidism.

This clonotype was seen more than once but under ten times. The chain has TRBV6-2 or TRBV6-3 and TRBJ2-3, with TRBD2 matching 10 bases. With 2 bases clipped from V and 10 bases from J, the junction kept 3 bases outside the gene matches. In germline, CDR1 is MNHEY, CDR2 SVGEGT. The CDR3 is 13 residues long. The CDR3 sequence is CASSYSGGAPQYF. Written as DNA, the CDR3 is TGTGCCAGCAGTTACAGCGGGGGGGCTCCGCAGTATTTT.

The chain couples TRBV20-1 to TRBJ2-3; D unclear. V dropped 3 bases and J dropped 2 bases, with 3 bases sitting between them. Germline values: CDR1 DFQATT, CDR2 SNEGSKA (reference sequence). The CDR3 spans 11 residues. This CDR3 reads CSASPTDTQYF. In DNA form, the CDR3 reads TGCAGTGCTAGCCCCACAGATACGCAGTATTTT.

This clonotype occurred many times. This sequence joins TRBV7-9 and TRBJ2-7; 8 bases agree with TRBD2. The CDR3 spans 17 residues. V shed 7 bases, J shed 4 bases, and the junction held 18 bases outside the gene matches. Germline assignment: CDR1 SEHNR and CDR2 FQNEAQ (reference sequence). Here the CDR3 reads CASTTVGPAGELYEQYF. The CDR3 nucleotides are TGTGCCAGCACCACCGTGGGTCCAGCGGGGGAACTTTACGAGCAGTACTTC.

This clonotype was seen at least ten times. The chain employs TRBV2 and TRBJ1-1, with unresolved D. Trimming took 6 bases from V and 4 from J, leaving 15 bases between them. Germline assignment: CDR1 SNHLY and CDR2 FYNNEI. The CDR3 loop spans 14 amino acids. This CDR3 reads CASRTNPEITEAFF. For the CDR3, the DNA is TGTGCCAGCAGAACCAACCCTGAGATCACTGAAGCTTTCTTT.

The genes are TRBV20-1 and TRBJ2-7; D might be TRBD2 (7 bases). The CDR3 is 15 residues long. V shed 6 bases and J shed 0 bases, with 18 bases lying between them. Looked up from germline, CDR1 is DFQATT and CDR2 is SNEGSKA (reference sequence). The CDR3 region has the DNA TGCAGTGCAAGGGGGGGACGACAGAGCTCCTACGAGCAGTACTTC. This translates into CSARGGRQSSYEQYF.

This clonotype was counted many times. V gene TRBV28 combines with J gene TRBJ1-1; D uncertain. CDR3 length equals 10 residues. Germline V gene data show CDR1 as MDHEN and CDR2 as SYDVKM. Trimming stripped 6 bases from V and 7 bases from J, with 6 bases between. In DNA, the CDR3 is TGTGCCAGCAGCCGGTTTGAAGCTTTCTTT. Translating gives CASSRFEAFF.

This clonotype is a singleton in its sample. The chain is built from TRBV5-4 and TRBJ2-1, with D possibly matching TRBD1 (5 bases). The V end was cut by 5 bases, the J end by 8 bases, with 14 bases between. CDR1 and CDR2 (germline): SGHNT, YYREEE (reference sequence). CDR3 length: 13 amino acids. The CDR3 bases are TGTGCCAGCAGGTGGTCAGGGTACGATGAGCAGTTCTTC. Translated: CASRWSGYDEQFF.

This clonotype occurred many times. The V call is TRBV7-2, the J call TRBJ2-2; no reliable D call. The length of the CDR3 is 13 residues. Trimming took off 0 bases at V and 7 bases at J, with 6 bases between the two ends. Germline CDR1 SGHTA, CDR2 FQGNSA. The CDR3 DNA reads TGTGCCAGCAGCTTAGCGACCGTCGGGGAGCTGTTTTTT. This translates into CASSLATVGELFF. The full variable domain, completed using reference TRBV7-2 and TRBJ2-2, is GAGVSQSPSNKVTEKGKDVELRCDPISGHTALYWYRQSLGQGLEFLIYFQGNSAPDKSGLPSDRFSAERTGGSVSTLTIQRTQQEDSAVYLCASSLATVGELFFGEGSRLTVL.

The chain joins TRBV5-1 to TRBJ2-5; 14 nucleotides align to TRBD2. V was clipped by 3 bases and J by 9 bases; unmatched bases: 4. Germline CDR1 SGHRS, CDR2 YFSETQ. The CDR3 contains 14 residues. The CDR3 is CASSSGLAGAAQYF. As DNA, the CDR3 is TGCGCCAGCAGCTCGGGACTAGCGGGGGCGGCCCAGTACTTC. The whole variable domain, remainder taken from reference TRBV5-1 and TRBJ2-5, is KAGVTQTPRYLIKTRGQQVTLSCSPISGHRSVSWYQQTPGQGLQFLFEYFSETQRNKGNFPGRFSGRQFSNSRSEMNVSTLELGDSALYLCASSSGLAGAAQYFGPGTRLLVL.

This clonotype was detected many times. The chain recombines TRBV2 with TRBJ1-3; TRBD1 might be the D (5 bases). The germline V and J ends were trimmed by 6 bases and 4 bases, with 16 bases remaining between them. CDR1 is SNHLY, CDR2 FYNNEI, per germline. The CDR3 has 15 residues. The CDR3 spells CASRDHGTSGNTIYF. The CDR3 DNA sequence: TGTGCCAGCAGGGACCACGGGACCTCGGGAAACACCATATATTTT.

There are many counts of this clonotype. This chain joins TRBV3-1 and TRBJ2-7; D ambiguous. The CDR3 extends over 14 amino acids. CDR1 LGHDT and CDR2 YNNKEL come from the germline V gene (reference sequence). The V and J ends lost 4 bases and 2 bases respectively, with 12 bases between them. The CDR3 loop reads CASSLSTPAYEQYF. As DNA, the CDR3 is TGTGCCAGCAGCCTTTCGACCCCGGCCTACGAGCAGTACTTC.

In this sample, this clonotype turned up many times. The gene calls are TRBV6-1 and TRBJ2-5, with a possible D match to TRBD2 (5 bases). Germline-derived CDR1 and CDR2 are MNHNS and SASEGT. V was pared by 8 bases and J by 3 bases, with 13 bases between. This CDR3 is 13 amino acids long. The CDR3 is CASGPQAEETQYF. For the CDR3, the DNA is TGTGCCAGCGGGCCTCAAGCGGAAGAGACCCAGTACTTC.

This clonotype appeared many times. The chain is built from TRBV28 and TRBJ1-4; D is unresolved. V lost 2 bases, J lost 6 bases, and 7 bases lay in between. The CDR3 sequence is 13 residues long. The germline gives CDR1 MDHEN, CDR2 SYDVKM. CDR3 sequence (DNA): TGTGCCAGCAGTTTAGGGGTCGATGAAAAACTGTTTTTT. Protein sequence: CASSLGVDEKLFF.

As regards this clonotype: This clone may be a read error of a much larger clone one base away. DNA for the CDR3: TGTACCAGCAGCCCCGCGCAGGTCTTTGGCTACACCTTC. The encoded protein is CTSSPAQVFGYTF. The chain carries TRBV12-3 or TRBV12-4 and TRBJ1-2; D is undetermined. The CDR3 is made up of 13 amino acids.

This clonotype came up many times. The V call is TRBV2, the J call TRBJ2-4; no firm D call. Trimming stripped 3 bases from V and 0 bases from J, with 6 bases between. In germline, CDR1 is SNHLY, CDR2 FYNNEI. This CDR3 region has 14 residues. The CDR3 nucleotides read TGTGCCAGCAGTGACACATTAGCCAAAAACATTCAGTACTTC. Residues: CASSDTLAKNIQYF. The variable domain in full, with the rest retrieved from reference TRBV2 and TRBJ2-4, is EPEVTQTPSHQVTQMGQEVILRCVPISNHLYFYWYRQILGQKVEFLVSFYNNEISEKSEIFDDQFSVERPDGSNFTLKIRSTKLEDSAMYFCASSDTLAKNIQYFGAGTRLSVL.

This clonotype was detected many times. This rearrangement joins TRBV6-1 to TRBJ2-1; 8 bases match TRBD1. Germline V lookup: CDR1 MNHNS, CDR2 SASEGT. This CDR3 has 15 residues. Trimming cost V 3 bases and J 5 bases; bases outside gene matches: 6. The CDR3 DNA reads TGTGCCAGCAGTGATCCCGGGACAGGAGACAATGAGCAGTTCTTC. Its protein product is CASSDPGTGDNEQFF.

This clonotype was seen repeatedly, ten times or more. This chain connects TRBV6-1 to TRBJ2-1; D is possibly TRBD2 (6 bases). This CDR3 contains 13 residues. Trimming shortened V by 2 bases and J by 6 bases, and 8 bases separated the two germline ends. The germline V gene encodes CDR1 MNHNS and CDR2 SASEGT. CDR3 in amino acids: CASSERRVNEQFF. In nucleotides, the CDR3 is TGTGCCAGCAGTGAAAGGAGGGTCAATGAGCAGTTCTTC.

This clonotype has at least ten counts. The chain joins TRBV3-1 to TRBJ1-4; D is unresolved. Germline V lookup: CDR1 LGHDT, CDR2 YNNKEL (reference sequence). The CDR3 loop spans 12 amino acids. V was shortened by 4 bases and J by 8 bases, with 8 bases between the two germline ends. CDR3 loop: CASSLKREKLFF. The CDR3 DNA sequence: TGTGCCAGCAGCCTCAAGAGGGAAAAACTGTTTTTT. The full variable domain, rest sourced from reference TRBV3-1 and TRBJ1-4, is DTAVSQTPKYLVTQMGNDKSIKCEQNLGHDTMYWYKQDSKKFLKIMFSYNNKELIINETVPNRFSPKSPDKAHLNLHINSLELGDSAVYFCASSLKREKLFFGSGTQLSVL.

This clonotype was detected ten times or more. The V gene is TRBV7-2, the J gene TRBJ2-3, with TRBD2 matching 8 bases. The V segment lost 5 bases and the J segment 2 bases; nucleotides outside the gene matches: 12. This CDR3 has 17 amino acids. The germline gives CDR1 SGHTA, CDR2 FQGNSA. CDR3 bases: TGTGCCAGCAGCCCATTAGCGGGGTCCCTCTTCACAGATACGCAGTATTTT. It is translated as CASSPLAGSLFTDTQYF.

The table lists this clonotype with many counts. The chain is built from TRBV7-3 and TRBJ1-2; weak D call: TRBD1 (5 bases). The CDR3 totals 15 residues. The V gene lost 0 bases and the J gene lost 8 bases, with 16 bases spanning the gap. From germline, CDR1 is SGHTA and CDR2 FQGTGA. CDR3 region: CASSLTLGRSEGYTF. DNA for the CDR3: TGTGCCAGCAGCTTAACGCTGGGGCGGTCTGAGGGCTACACCTTC.

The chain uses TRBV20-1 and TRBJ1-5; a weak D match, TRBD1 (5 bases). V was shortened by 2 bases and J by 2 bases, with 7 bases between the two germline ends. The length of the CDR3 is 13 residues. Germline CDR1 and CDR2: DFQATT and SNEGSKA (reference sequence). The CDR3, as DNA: TGCAGTGCTAGACAGGGTGGCAATCAGCCCCAGCATTTT. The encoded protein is CSARQGGNQPQHF.

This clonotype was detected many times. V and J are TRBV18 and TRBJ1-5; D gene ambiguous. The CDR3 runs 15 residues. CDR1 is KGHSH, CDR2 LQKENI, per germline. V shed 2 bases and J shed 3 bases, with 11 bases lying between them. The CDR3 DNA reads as TGTGCCAGCTCACCAGACCGCAGCCCCAATCAGCCCCAGCATTTT. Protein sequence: CASSPDRSPNQPQHF.

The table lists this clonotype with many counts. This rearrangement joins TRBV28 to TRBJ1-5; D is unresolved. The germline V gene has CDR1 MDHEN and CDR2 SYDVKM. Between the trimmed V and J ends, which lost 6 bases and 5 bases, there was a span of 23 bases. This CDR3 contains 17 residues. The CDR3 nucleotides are TGTGCCAGCAGCTCTCTTCTCCCGGCGGATAGGGATCAGCCCCAGCATTTT. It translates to CASSSLLPADRDQPQHF.

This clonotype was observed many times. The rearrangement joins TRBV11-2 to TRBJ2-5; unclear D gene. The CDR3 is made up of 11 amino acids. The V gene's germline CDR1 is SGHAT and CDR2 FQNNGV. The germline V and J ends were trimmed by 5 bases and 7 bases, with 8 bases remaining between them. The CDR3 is CASSPVGTQYF. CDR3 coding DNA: TGTGCCAGCAGCCCTGTTGGGACCCAGTACTTC.

The CDR3 DNA follows: TGTGCCAGCAGTTTTTTGGGACGGATACCTGAAGCTTTCTTT. It is translated as CASSFLGRIPEAFF. This sequence joins TRBV28 and TRBJ1-1; weak D call: TRBD1 (5 bases). Trimming shortened V by 3 bases and J by 6 bases, and 14 bases separated the two germline ends. This CDR3 is 14 amino acids long. Germline CDR1 and CDR2: MDHEN and SYDVKM.

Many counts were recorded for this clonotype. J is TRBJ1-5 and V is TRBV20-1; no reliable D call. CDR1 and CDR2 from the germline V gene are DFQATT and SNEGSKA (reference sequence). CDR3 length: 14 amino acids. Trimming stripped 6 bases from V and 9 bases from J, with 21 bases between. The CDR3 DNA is TGCAGTGCGACGGTGACCACTCGGAACTCGCCCCAGCATTTT. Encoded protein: CSATVTTRNSPQHF.